This T cell receptor (beta chain) was sequenced in a study of CD8 T cells in Susac syndrome (dated by TCRdb to the late 2010s). With regard to the full study: Whether CD8+ T cell activation and differentiation in Susac syndrome was antigen driven was tested using repertoire sequencing. Paper-wide results and their limitations: The study acknowledged that relatively few individuals were included in the TCR sequencing and HLA analysis.

RNA was extracted using the RNeasy kit, and 0.5 to 1 microgram was reverse transcribed with random hexamers. The immunoSEQ multiplex PCR assay, which covers 54 Vbeta and 13 Jbeta segments, was used to amplify TCR beta CDR3 regions. PCR amplification bias was corrected by using a synthetic template baseline for primer optimization and computational correction. The study's processing was this. Reads were annotated to V, D and J genes according to IMGT and were analyzed with immunoSEQ Analyzer, with only productive sequences retained. Clonality was calculated as one minus the Shannon entropy normalized by log2 of the number of productive unique sequences. For each patient and control, public and private clones were evaluated among the 100 most prevalent clones. Clones were defined as Susac-specific if absent from the healthy and MS cohorts, from 900 to 1,200 published viral clones and from other ImmuneACCESS disease sequences. TCRdb reanalyzed the raw reads on its own, using fastp at Q25 for trimming and MiXCR for clone calling, and kept in-frame beta chains. Each entry is one CDR3 protein sequence, shown with its most common DNA and genes. What appears here as the V and J calls and clone size reflects TCRdb's work, not the paper's. Present in this sample are 100,000 to 150,000 distinct CDR3 sequences, around 96% of which were seen just once. Roughly 0.091% of the sample is taken by the ten largest.

The germline ends are 14 bases apart after V is trimmed by 6 bases and J by 12 bases. Including cysteine and phenylalanine, the CDR3 has 11 amino acids. The only DNA kept is the CDR3, 33 bases in frame from the first base. Based on the germline V gene, the CDR1 and CDR2 sequences are SNHLY and FYNNEI. High-throughput TCR beta sequencing profiled peripheral blood CD8+ and CD4+ T cells from healthy donors, Susac syndrome patients and multiple sclerosis patients. Healthy donors were included as age- and sex-matched controls. Bulk CD8+ and CD4+ T cells were purified by magnetic negative isolation, whereas CD8+ TEMRA cells were enriched by FACS. Blood was drawn into EDTA tubes, processed within 24 hours, and PBMCs were isolated by density gradient centrifugation. PBMCs destined for TCR sequencing were cryopreserved in liquid nitrogen and later thawed in a 37 °C water bath. Purity of sorted or isolated CD4+, CD8+ and CD8+ TEMRA cells was at least 90%.

Notes on this clonotype: Which antigen it targets is not known. No base-level quality is on record; no much larger clone is a single base apart.

Recombination connected TRBV2 to TRBJ1-2; TRBD1 is possibly the D segment (6 matching bases). This sequence was found in a human donor in good health. What was sequenced was CD4+ T cells from PBMCs. The DNA sequence is given as TGTGCCAGCAGGTGGACAGCGACCGACACCTTC. Its amino acids are CASRWTATDTF.